Presented here are 15 T cell receptor beta chains from one specimen sequenced in a study of glioma-infiltrating T cells. TCR alpha and beta CDR3 regions were amplified from RNA using iRepertoire nested multiplex PCR. One entry per CDR3 protein, called by TCRdb with MiXCR from the multiplex PCR reads. The sample has around 97,000 distinct CDR3 sequences, around 29% seen once. Sequencing was performed on glioma tissue, nonneoplastic brain tissue, or PBMCs (not recorded which). These receptors were taken from a human donor with low-grade glioma or glioblastoma, undergoing nonglioma brain surgery, or in good health (not recorded which).

The chain joins TRBV19 to TRBJ1-2, with 10 bases aligning to TRBD1. The CDR3 spans 15 residues. The J segment lost 8 bases and the V segment lost 3 bases, leaving 9 bases of the junction unmatched. Germline V gene sequence: CDR1 LNHDA, CDR2 SQIVND (reference sequence). CDR3 nucleotide sequence: TGTGCCAGTAGTATCCCGGGACAGGGGATTTACGGCTACACCTTC. The encoded protein is CASSIPGQGIYGYTF.

The chain links TRBV29-1 to TRBJ2-3, with 9 bases identical to TRBD1. Germline V lookup: CDR1 SQVTM, CDR2 ANQGSEA. CDR3 length: 12 residues. V lost 6 bases to trimming and J lost 4 bases; unmatched junction nucleotides: 2. The CDR3: CSVRQGADTQYF. The CDR3 bases are TGCAGCGTGAGACAGGGGGCAGATACGCAGTATTTT.

This clonotype has at least ten counts. The chain carries TRBV27 and TRBJ1-2; D remains unclear. CDR1 is MNHEY and CDR2 is SMNVEV in the germline V gene (reference sequence). The CDR3 has 14 residues. Trimming shortened V by 8 bases and J by 8 bases, and 21 bases separated the two germline ends. The CDR3 DNA is TGTGCCAGCTTTAGCCCCGTCCAGCGTAGGGGCTACACCTTC. This translates into CASFSPVQRRGYTF.

The chain recombines TRBV20-1 with TRBJ1-4; the D gene is possibly TRBD1 (5 bases). Germline CDR1 is DFQATT and CDR2 is SNEGSKA (reference sequence). The CDR3 is 15 amino acids. The chain's CDR3 is CSATGVGAGSEKLFF. CDR3 DNA: TGCAGCGCCACGGGCGTTGGAGCAGGGAGTGAAAAACTGTTTTTT.

Ten or more counts support this clonotype. The chain uses TRBV7-9 and TRBJ2-7; 10 nucleotides line up with TRBD2. The trim removed 4 bases at V and 5 bases at J, leaving 8 bases unmatched. Per germline, CDR1 SEHNR and CDR2 FQNEAQ (reference sequence). CDR3 length: 15 amino acids. This chain's CDR3 is CASSSTSAGGHEQYF. CDR3 DNA: TGTGCCAGCAGCTCTACCTCAGCGGGGGGGCACGAGCAGTACTTC.

This clonotype was picked up many times. The J gene is TRBJ2-3, the V gene TRBV27; perhaps TRBD2 as D (6 bases). The CDR3 runs 13 residues. V lost 4 bases and J lost 5, with 10 bases in between. Looked up from germline, CDR1 is MNHEY and CDR2 is SMNVEV (reference sequence). CDR3 sequence (DNA): TGTGCCAGCAGTTGGAGGGTGGTAGATACGCAGTATTTT. Translation: CASSWRVVDTQYF.

This clonotype came up a few times. J is TRBJ2-5 and V is TRBV11-3; 8 bases are shared with TRBD2. This CDR3 has 15 amino acids. With 5 bases clipped from V and 5 bases from J, the junction kept 10 bases outside the gene matches. From germline, CDR1 is SGHNT and CDR2 YENEEA. CDR3 amino acids: CASSPGLVSGETQYF. In DNA, the CDR3 is TGTGCCAGCAGCCCGGGACTAGTGAGCGGGGAGACCCAGTACTTC.

With regard to this clonotype: A much larger clone sits a single nucleotide away, making a read error possible. V usage is TRBV7-9 and J usage is TRBJ2-7, with D perhaps TRBD2 (5 bases). The end of the DNA aligns better with TRBJ2-5, so the J call may be wrong. CDR1 and CDR2 (germline): SEHNR, FQNEAQ (reference sequence). This CDR3 is built from 15 residues. CDR3: CALSHGVAYQETQYF. The CDR3 nucleotides are TGTGCACTCTCACACGGGGTAGCTTATCAAGAGACCCAGTACTTC.

In nucleotides, the CDR3 is TGTGCCAGCAGTTCCAGGGGGGCAGATACGCAGTATTTT. Protein sequence: CASSSRGADTQYF. The chain joins TRBV27 to TRBJ2-3; TRBD1 is a possible D gene (7 bases). This CDR3 region has 13 residues. The germline V gene encodes CDR1 MNHEY and CDR2 SMNVEV (reference sequence). V was cut by 4 bases and J by 4 bases, with 9 bases left in between.

V gene TRBV14 combines with J gene TRBJ1-1; 7 bases agree with TRBD1. CDR1 and CDR2 from the germline V gene are SGHDN and FVKESK. This CDR3 is 16 amino acids long. The V gene end was trimmed by 2 bases and the J gene end by 9 bases; junction bases not matched to a gene: 15. CDR3 sequence reads: CASSQSPPGHRGQAFF. CDR3 nucleotides: TGTGCCAGCAGCCAAAGTCCCCCGGGACACAGGGGACAAGCTTTCTTT.

With regard to this clonotype: This may be a read error: a much more frequent sequence differs by one nucleotide. The gene calls are TRBV20-1 and TRBJ2-3; D unclear. The CDR3 sequence is 16 residues long. Looked up from germline, CDR1 is DFQATT and CDR2 is SNEGSKA (reference sequence). CDR3 in DNA: TGCATTTCGAGTCACCCGTGGAGAAGGGGCACAGATACGCAGTATTTT. It encodes CISSHPWRRGTDTQYF.

This clonotype was recorded many times. The CDR3 loop reads CASSQMGGGNTEAFF. CDR3 nucleotides: TGTGCCAGCAGCCAGATGGGAGGGGGGAACACTGAAGCTTTCTTT. This chain joins TRBV7-9 and TRBJ1-1; maybe TRBD1 (6 bases). Trimming left V 5 bases short and J 1 base short, with 14 bases between. Germline-derived CDR1 and CDR2 are SEHNR and FQNEAQ (reference sequence). The CDR3 is made up of 15 amino acids.

This clonotype was counted between two and nine times. The chain recombines TRBV4-1 with TRBJ2-2; D call uncertain. The length of the CDR3 is 15 residues. Germline CDR1 is MGHRA and CDR2 is YSYEKL. V lost 2 bases to trimming and J lost 3 bases, with 10 bases between them. The CDR3 bases are TGCGCCAGCAGCCAACTTACCTCGGACACCGGGGAGCTGTTTTTT. Amino acids: CASSQLTSDTGELFF.

The chain has TRBV19 and TRBJ2-7; TRBD1 is a possible D gene (6 bases). The V end lost 10 bases, the J end lost 4 bases, and 14 bases lay between the germline ends. CDR3 length: 12 residues. The germline V gene encodes CDR1 LNHDA and CDR2 SQIVND (reference sequence). CDR3 DNA sequence: TGTGCCACCCAACAGGGAAGGTACGAGCAGTACTTC. This gives the protein CATQQGRYEQYF.

This clonotype showed up many times. This chain uses TRBV6-1 with TRBJ2-1, with 9 bases lining up with TRBD1. Germline-derived CDR1 and CDR2 are MNHNS and SASEGT. The CDR3 covers 17 residues. V dropped 5 bases and J dropped 9; count of bases not matched to a gene: 17. CDR3 sequence: CASSLRFKGQGTGEQFF. The CDR3 DNA reads as TGTGCCAGCAGTTTAAGGTTCAAAGGACAGGGGACGGGTGAGCAGTTCTTC.